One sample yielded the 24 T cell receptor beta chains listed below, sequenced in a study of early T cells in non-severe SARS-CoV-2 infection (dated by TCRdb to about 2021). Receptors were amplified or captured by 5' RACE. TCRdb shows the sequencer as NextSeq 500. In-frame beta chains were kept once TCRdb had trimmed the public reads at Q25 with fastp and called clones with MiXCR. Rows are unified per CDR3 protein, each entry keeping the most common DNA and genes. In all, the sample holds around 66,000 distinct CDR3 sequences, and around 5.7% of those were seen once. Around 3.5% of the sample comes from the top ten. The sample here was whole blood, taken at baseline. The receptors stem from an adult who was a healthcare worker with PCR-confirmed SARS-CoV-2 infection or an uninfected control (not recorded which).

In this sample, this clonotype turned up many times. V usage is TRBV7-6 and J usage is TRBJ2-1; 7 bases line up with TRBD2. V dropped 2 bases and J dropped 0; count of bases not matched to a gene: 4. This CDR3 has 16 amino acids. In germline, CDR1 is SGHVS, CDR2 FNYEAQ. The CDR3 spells CASSLSLAVSYNEQFF. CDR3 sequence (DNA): TGTGCCAGCAGCTTAAGCCTAGCGGTCTCCTACAATGAGCAGTTCTTC.

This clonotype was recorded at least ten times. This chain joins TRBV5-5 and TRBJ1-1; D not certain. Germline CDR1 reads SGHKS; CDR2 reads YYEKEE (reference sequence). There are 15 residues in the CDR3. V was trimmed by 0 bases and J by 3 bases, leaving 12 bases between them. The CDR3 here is CASSLVLRGYTEAFF. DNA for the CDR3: TGTGCCAGCAGCTTGGTGTTGCGGGGATACACTGAAGCTTTCTTT.

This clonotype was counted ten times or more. CDR3 coding DNA: TGTGCCAGCTCACCACCGACAGATTATGGCTACACCTTC. The encoded protein is CASSPPTDYGYTF. The chain recombines TRBV18 with TRBJ1-2, with a tentative D call TRBD1 (5 bases). This CDR3 is built from 13 residues. Germline V gene data show CDR1 as KGHSH and CDR2 as LQKENI. V was pared by 0 bases and J by 5 bases, with 7 bases between.

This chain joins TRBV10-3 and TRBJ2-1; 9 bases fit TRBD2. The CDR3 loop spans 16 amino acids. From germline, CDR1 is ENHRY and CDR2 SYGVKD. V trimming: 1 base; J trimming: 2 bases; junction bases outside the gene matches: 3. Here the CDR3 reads CAISELAGVPYNEQFF. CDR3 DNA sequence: TGTGCCATCAGTGAGTTAGCGGGAGTCCCCTACAATGAGCAGTTCTTC.

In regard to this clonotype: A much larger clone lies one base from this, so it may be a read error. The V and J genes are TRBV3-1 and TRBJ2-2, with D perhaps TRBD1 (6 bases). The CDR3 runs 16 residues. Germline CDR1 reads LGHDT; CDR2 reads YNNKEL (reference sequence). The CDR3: CVSSQEIGGNTGELFF. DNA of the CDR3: TGTGTCAGCAGCCAAGAGATAGGGGGAAACACCGGGGAGCTGTTTTTT. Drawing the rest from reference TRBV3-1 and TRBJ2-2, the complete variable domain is DTAVSQTPKYLVTQMGNDKSIKCEQNLGHDTMYWYKQDSKKFLKIMFSYNNKELIINETVPNRFSPKSPDKAHLNLHINSLELGDSAVYFCVSSQEIGGNTGELFFGEGSRLTVL.

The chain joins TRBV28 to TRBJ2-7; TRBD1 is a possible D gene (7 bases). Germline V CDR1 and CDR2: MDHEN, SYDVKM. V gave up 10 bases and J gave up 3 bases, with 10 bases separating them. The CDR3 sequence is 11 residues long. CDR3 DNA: TGTGCCACCCAGGGGGGCTACGAGCAGTACTTC. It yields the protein CATQGGYEQYF.

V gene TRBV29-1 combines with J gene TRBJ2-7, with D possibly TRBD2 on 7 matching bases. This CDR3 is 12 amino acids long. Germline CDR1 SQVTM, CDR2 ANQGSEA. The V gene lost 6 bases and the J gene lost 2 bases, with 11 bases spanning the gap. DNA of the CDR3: TGCAGCGTCCGGGGGGCAGCCTACGAGCAGTACTTC. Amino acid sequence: CSVRGAAYEQYF.

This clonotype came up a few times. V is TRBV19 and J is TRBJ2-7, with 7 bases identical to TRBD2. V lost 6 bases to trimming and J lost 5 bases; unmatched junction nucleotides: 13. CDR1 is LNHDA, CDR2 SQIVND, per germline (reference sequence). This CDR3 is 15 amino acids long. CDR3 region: CASSPRWGGDDEQYF. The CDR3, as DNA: TGTGCCAGTAGCCCCCGATGGGGGGGAGACGACGAGCAGTACTTC.

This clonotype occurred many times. Here the CDR3 DNA reads TGTGCCAGCAGCCAAGCGGGACAGAACTATAATTCACCCCTCCACTTT. The encoded protein is CASSQAGQNYNSPLHF. The rearrangement links TRBV3-1 to TRBJ1-6; 7 bases line up with TRBD1. CDR1 is LGHDT and CDR2 is YNNKEL in the germline V gene (reference sequence). The CDR3 has 16 amino acids. J was trimmed by 3 bases and V by 1 base; bases with no gene match: 3.

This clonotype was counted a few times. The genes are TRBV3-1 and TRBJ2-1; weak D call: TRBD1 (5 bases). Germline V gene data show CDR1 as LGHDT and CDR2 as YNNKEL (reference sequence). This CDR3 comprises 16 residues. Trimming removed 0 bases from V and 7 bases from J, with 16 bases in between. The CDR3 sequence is CASSQERQGYQNEQFF. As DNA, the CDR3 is TGTGCCAGCAGCCAAGAGCGTCAGGGATATCAAAATGAGCAGTTCTTC.

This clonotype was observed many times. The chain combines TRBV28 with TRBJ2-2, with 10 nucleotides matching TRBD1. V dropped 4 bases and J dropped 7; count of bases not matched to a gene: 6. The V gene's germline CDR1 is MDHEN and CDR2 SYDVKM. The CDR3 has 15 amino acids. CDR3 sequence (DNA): TGTGCCAGCAGTTACCCGACAGGGGGCTTCGGGGAGCTGTTTTTT. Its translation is CASSYPTGGFGELFF.

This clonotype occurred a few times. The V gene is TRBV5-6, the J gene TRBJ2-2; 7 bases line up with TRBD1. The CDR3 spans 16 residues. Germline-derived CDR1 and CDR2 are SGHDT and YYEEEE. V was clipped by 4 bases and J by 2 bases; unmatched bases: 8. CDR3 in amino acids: CASSGPGTANTGELFF. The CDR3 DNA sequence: TGTGCCAGCAGCGGCCCCGGGACAGCTAACACCGGGGAGCTGTTTTTT.

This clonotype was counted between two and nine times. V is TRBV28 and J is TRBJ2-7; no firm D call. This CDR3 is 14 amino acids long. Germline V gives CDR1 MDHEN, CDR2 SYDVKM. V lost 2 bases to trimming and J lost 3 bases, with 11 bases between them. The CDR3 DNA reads TGTGCCAGCAGTTTAATGGGCGAGAACTACGAGCAGTACTTC. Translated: CASSLMGENYEQYF.

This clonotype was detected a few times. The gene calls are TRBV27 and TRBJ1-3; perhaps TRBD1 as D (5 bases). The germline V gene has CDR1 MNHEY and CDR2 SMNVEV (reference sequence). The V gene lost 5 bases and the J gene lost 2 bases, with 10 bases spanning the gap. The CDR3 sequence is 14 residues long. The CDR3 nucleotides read TGTGCCAGCAGTGAAGGGGTGGCTGGAAACACCATATATTTT. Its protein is CASSEGVAGNTIYF.

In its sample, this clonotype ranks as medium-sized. The CDR3 sequence: CASSLSVSDYNEQFF. Written as DNA, the CDR3 is TGTGCCAGCAGTTTATCGGTTAGCGACTACAATGAGCAGTTCTTC. The chain employs TRBV28 and TRBJ2-1; perhaps TRBD2 as D (5 bases). Germline V gives CDR1 MDHEN, CDR2 SYDVKM. Trimming pared 1 base from V and 3 bases from J, leaving 10 bases between. The CDR3 is made up of 15 amino acids.

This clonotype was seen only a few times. The CDR3 coding sequence is TGTGCCAGCAGCTTGCCGACCTCCGGATCGGCCGATACGCAGTATTTT. Its translation: CASSLPTSGSADTQYF. V usage is TRBV7-2 and J usage is TRBJ2-3; D not certain. The V end was cut by 3 bases, the J end by 6 bases, with 19 bases between. CDR1 and CDR2 (germline): SGHTA, FQGNSA. The CDR3 runs 16 residues.

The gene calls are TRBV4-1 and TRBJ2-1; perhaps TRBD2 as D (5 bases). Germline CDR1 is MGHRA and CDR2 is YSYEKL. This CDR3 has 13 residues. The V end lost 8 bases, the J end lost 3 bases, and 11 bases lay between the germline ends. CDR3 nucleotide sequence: TGCGCCAGCGCTGAGGGAGTCTACAATGAGCAGTTCTTC. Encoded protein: CASAEGVYNEQFF.

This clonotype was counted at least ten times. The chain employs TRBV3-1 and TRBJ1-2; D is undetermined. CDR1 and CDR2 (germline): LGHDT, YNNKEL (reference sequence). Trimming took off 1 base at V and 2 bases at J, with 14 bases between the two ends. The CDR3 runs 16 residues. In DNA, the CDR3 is TGTGCCAGCAGCCAAGGATCAATTTGGGGAAACTATGGCTACACCTTC. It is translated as CASSQGSIWGNYGYTF.

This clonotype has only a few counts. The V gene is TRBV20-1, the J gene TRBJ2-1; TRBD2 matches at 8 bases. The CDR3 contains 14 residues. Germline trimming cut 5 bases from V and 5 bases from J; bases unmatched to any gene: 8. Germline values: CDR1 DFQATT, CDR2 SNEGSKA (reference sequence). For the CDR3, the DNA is TGCAGTGCTTACCAAGCGGGAGCAGACAATGAGCAGTTCTTC. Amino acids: CSAYQAGADNEQFF.

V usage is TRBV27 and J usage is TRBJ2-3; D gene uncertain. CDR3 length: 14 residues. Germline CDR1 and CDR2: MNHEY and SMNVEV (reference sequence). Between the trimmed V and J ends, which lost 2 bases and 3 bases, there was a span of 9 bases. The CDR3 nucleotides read TGTGCCAGCAGTTTAGGGTGGCGGACAGATACGCAGTATTTT. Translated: CASSLGWRTDTQYF.

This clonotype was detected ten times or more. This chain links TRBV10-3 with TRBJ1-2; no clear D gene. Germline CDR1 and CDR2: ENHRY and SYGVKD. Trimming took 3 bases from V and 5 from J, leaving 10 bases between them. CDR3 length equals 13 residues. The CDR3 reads CAISERVEYGYTF. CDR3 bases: TGTGCCATCAGTGAAAGGGTGGAGTATGGCTACACCTTC.

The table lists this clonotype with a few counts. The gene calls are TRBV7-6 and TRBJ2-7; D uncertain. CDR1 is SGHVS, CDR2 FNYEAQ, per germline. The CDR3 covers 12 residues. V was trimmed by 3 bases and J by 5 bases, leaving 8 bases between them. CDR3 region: CASSFDPDEQYF. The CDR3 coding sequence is TGTGCCAGCAGCTTTGATCCCGACGAGCAGTACTTC.

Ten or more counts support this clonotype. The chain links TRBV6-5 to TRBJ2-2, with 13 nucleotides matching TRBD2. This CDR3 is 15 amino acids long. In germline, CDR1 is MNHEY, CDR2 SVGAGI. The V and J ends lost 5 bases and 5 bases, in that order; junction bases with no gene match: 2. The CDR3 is CASSQLAGGTGELFF. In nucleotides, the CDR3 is TGTGCCAGCAGTCAACTAGCGGGAGGGACCGGGGAGCTGTTTTTT.

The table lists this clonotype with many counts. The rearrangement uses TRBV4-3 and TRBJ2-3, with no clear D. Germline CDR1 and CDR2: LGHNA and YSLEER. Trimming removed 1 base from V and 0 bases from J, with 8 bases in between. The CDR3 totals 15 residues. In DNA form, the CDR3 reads TGCGCCAGCAGCCAAGCTGCGGCTAGCACAGATACGCAGTATTTT. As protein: CASSQAAASTDTQYF.